These T cell receptor beta chains were read from a single sample in a study of memory CD4+ T cells and cytomegalovirus serostatus. Here immunoSEQ multiplex PCR was the method, and the copy in TCRdb shows in-frame clones only, minus some. The sample holds some 44,000 clones, over 70% seen once. The sequenced sample was memory CD4+ T cells from blood. The receptors here all came from an adult in good health and CMV-seronegative. The CDR3 runs from the conserved cysteine through the conserved F or W. The order of the fields is V gene, J gene, D gene, CDR3 length, clone size, CDR3 protein, CDR3 DNA. The D gene is left open where the match is weak. Some rows have no size entry. The others give once, few or many, or a class for an expanded clone.

>TRBV6-6|TRBJ1-5|-|14|-
CASTEGRGNQPQHF
TGTGCCAGCACCGAAGGGAGGGGCAATCAGCCCCAGCATTTT
>TRBV19|TRBJ2-3|-|15|few
CASSIPSLGTDTQYF
TGTGCCAGTAGTATACCTAGTCTGGGCACAGATACGCAGTATTTT
>TRBV5-6|TRBJ2-3|TRBD2|16|few
CASSLPGTSVVDTQYF
TGTGCCAGCAGCTTACCCGGGACTAGCGTAGTAGATACGCAGTATTTT
>TRBV10-3|TRBJ2-7|TRBD1|15|-
CAIREGQGARYEQYF
TGTGCCATCAGGGAAGGACAGGGGGCGCGATACGAGCAGTACTTC
>TRBV10-3|TRBJ2-7|TRBD1|13|-
CATSGQGDYEQYF
TGTGCCACCTCAGGACAGGGGGACTACGAGCAGTACTTC
>TRBV5-6|TRBJ2-5|-|13|-
CASSGFGQETQYF
TGTGCCAGCTCCGGGTTCGGCCAAGAGACCCAGTACTTC
>TRBV4-1|TRBJ1-5|-|15|-
CASSQGQHSNQPQHF
TGCGCCAGCAGCCAAGGTCAGCATAGCAATCAGCCCCAGCATTTT
>TRBV5-6|TRBJ1-6|TRBD1|15|once
CASSLGDSENSPLHF
TGTGCCAGCAGCTTGGGGGACAGCGAAAATTCACCCCTCCACTTT
>TRBV2|TRBJ1-2|-|13|-
CASSSGSTYGYTF
TGTGCCAGCAGTTCTGGGAGCACCTATGGCTACACCTTC
>TRBV2|TRBJ2-7|-|15|-
CASSETSGTRYEQYF
TGTGCCAGCAGTGAAACATCCGGGACAAGATACGAGCAGTACTTC